There are a few counts of the clone carrying this TCR beta chain. As yet, its antigen is unknown. This sample was included in a study of T-cell reconstitution after alpha-beta-depleted transplantation in children. General study findings and limits: Reportedly, alpha-beta T cells present about two months post-transplant originated from several hundred expanded clones of graft origin. Several patients had high TCRbeta diversity at day 60; it came from surviving recipient T cells and thymic progenitors. One year post-transplant, T-cell counts and diversity were largely derived from T cells produced anew.

Researchers prepared the TCRbeta library using unique molecular identifiers, the study reports. TCRdb reprocessed the PCR reads with MiXCR, giving one entry per CDR3 protein. The sample consists of about 580,000 distinct CDR3 sequences, 23% of them appearing once. The CDR3 consists of 14 residues. The J segment lost 2 bases and the V segment lost 3 bases, leaving 5 bases of the junction unmatched. Germline V gene sequence: CDR1 SGHRS, CDR2 YFSETQ. The clonotype comes from a boy younger than two who had a stem cell transplant for acute myeloid leukemia, so the T cells may come from the graft donor. The chain employs TRBV5-1 and TRBJ2-7, with TRBD1 identical over 7 bases. The sample in question was PBMCs, mostly from graft donor cells, obtained 360 days after TCRalphabeta/CD19-depleted stem cell transplant. The CDR3 sequence is CASSSPGTAYEQYF. The CDR3 DNA reads as TGCGCCAGCAGCTCGCCGGGGACAGCCTACGAGCAGTACTTC.